Sequencing of this TCR beta chain was carried out in a study of blood T cell repertoires in COVID-19. Background on the study: Donors of Cohort 3 who recovered were those that had two negative PCRs, clearance, or symptom resolution. Samples representing acute and convalescent COVID-19 were sourced from the United States, Italy and Spain. T cells, B-cell-depleted T cells, or PBMCs provided the cDNA or gDNA that served as material.

In its sample, this clone was seen many times. The CDR3 runs to 12 residues. Germline V gene sequence: CDR1 SEHNR, CDR2 FQNEAQ (reference sequence). Deletions cut 6 bases from V and 7 bases from J, with 13 bases between. Per the original data handling: The assay estimated nucleated cells by amplifying reference gene primers. Using immunoSEQ multiplex PCR, the repertoire was profiled, and TCRdb retains in-frame clones only, with some absent. The D gene and trimming were derived from the DNA, and the V and J assignments and clone size from that table. The repertoire holds roughly 150,000 clones, 79% seen once, with under 20% in the top ten.

The chain uses TRBV7-9 and TRBJ2-7, with D maybe TRBD2 (5 bases). The TCR was taken from a woman in her seventies in a cohort exposed to, infected with or recovered from COVID-19 (not recorded which). Specimen: PBMCs or T cells enriched from blood (not recorded which). The CDR3, as DNA: TGTGCCAGCAGTCTCCCCCCGGGGGAGCAGTACTTC. Translation: CASSLPPGEQYF. Drawing the rest from reference TRBV7-9 and TRBJ2-7, the complete variable domain is DTGVSQNPRHKITKRGQNVTFRCDPISEHNRLYWYRQTLGQGPEFLTYFQNEAQLEKSRLLSDRFSAERPKGSFSTLEIQRTEQGDSAMYLCASSLPPGEQYFGPGTRLTVT.